This TCR beta chain was sequenced for a study of blood T cell repertoires in COVID-19. Turning to the study itself: PBMCs, B-cell-depleted T cells, or T cells provided the cDNA or gDNA that made up the material.

The table came from immunoSEQ multiplex PCR; TCRdb's copy has only in-frame clones and leaves some out. The data show some 78,000 clones, with 80% to 85% seen just once and roughly 3.5% held by the top ten. This clone occurred a few times. The sequenced sample consisted of peripheral blood. The TCR originated in a man aged 45-65 years with acute or convalescent COVID-19.

The CDR3 DNA follows: TGCGCCAGCAGCCAAGAAGCCCAGGGTGGTTACACCGGGGAGCTGTTTTTT. This sequence encodes CASSQEAQGGYTGELFF. V usage is TRBV4-3 and J usage is TRBJ2-2, with D possibly being TRBD1 (5 bases). The CDR3 totals 17 residues. Looked up from germline, CDR1 is LGHNA and CDR2 is YSLEER. V was pared by 0 bases and J by 3 bases, with 14 bases between.